This entry is about one T cell receptor (beta chain). This CDR3 has 12 residues. Trimming removed 0 bases from V and 12 bases from J, with 12 bases in between. The germline CDR1 and CDR2 sequences are DFQATT and SNEGSKA (reference sequence). The sample belongs to a study of T cells after yellow fever vaccination. Each CDR3 protein is one row after TCRdb ran MiXCR on the 5' RACE reads. The sample holds just under 600,000 distinct CDR3 sequences, approximately 13% seen once. This TCR was sampled from a man under 40 who received the YFV17D yellow fever vaccine. The sample here was PBMCs, taken on the day of the yellow fever booster vaccination. J is TRBJ2-1 and V is TRBV20-1; tentatively, D is TRBD2 (6 bases). CDR3 protein: CSARDGTEGQFF. The CDR3 DNA sequence: TGCAGTGCTAGAGATGGGACTGAAGGGCAGTTCTTC.